These 25 T cell receptor beta chains came from one sample sequenced in a study of identical twins. TCRdb processed the 5' RACE reads anew with MiXCR; each CDR3 protein has one entry. Seen here are 500,000 or so distinct CDR3 sequences, 13% to 15% observed once, and the top ten hold about 0.52%. These same records also appear under a second study, on yellow fever vaccine responses in identical twins.

Specimen: CD4+ T cells sorted from blood. The receptor source for this set is a woman under 30 in good health.

This clonotype came up a few times. The chain carries TRBV12-3 or TRBV12-4 and TRBJ2-3; no clear D. The length of the CDR3 is 16 residues. V shed 2 bases and J shed 2 bases, with 14 bases lying between them. The DNA of the CDR3 is TGTGCCAGCAGTTTAAGGTCGGCCGGCTCCACAGATACGCAGTATTTT. This translates into CASSLRSAGSTDTQYF.

A few counts support this clonotype. The gene calls are TRBV10-1 and TRBJ2-5; weak D call: TRBD2 (6 bases). Germline V CDR1 and CDR2: WNHNN, SYGVQD (reference sequence). This CDR3 has 15 residues. V gave up 3 bases and J gave up 0 bases, with 11 bases separating them. The CDR3 protein is CASSDTRDYQETQYF. The CDR3 region has the DNA TGCGCCAGCAGTGACACCCGGGACTACCAAGAGACCCAGTACTTC.

This clonotype has more than one count but fewer than ten. The chain links TRBV6-2 or TRBV6-3 to TRBJ2-1; either TRBD1 or TRBD2 may fit D (7 bases each). CDR1 and CDR2 (germline): MNHEY, SVGEGT. The CDR3 loop spans 14 amino acids. With 4 bases removed from V and 7 bases from J, the gap between germline ends came to 14 bases. In DNA, the CDR3 is TGTGCCAGCAGTTGGAGCGGGACAGCGAATGAGCAGTTCTTC. As protein: CASSWSGTANEQFF.

This clonotype came up many times. This rearrangement joins TRBV6-1 to TRBJ2-7, with 8 bases aligning to TRBD2. CDR1 is MNHNS, CDR2 SASEGT, per germline. CDR3 size: 15 residues. Trimming removed 6 bases from V and 0 bases from J; junction bases left unmatched: 7. The CDR3 DNA reads as TGTGCCAGCAGCCCTTATAGCGGGACCTCCTACGAGCAGTACTTC. Protein: CASSPYSGTSYEQYF.

V and J are TRBV20-1 and TRBJ2-1; 9 nucleotides line up with TRBD1. V trimming: 4 bases; J trimming: 14 bases; junction bases outside the gene matches: 15. This CDR3 has 14 amino acids. Germline CDR1 reads DFQATT; CDR2 reads SNEGSKA (reference sequence). CDR3 nucleotide sequence: TGCAGTGCTATGGGACAGGGTCCAATCTTGGGGGAGTTCTTC. Encoded protein: CSAMGQGPILGEFF.

The V gene is TRBV10-3, the J gene TRBJ1-4, with D possibly being TRBD1 (5 bases). Germline V lookup: CDR1 ENHRY, CDR2 SYGVKD. V lost 2 bases and J lost 0, with 10 bases in between. This CDR3 is built from 16 residues. The CDR3 reads CAISEGRGTTNEKLFF. The CDR3 nucleotides are TGTGCCATCAGTGAGGGTAGGGGAACAACTAATGAAAAACTGTTTTTT.

A few counts support this clonotype. This sequence joins TRBV13 and TRBJ2-1; D might be TRBD1 or TRBD2, each matching 6 bases. Per germline, CDR1 PRHDT and CDR2 FYEKMQ (reference sequence). With 3 bases removed from V and 5 bases from J, the gap between germline ends came to 14 bases. The CDR3 runs to 15 residues. CDR3 sequence (DNA): TGTGCCAGCAGCTTTTACGAGGGGGGTCACAATGAGCAGTTCTTC. It is translated as CASSFYEGGHNEQFF.

This clonotype appeared a few times. This chain connects TRBV7-7 to TRBJ2-3; D may match TRBD1 or TRBD2 (7 bases each). This CDR3 is 14 amino acids long. Germline CDR1 and CDR2: SSHAT and FNYEAQ (reference sequence). Written as DNA, the CDR3 is TGTGCTAGCTCCTCCAGGGGGGGGTCAGATACGCAGTATTTT. It specifies CASSSRGGSDTQYF.

This clonotype was seen more than once but under ten times. The chain combines TRBV6-1 with TRBJ1-1; weak D call: TRBD1 (5 bases). In germline, CDR1 is MNHNS, CDR2 SASEGT. The CDR3 runs 15 residues. Trimming stripped 8 bases from V and 1 base from J, with 17 bases between. The CDR3 DNA reads TGTGCCAGCGTAGACTTCGGGACGGGGAACACTGAAGCTTTCTTT. Translation: CASVDFGTGNTEAFF.

The CDR3 DNA follows: TGTGCCAGCAGCTTTCTACAGGGGGGCGAAGATTCACCCCTCCACTTT. Protein: CASSFLQGGEDSPLHF. The gene calls are TRBV7-9 and TRBJ1-6; 8 bases agree with TRBD1. CDR3 length: 16 amino acids. V dropped 3 bases and J dropped 8; count of bases not matched to a gene: 9. Germline CDR1 is SEHNR and CDR2 is FQNEAQ (reference sequence). The complete variable domain, with remaining parts taken from reference TRBV7-9 and TRBJ1-6, reads DTGVSQNPRHKITKRGQNVTFRCDPISEHNRLYWYRQTLGQGPEFLTYFQNEAQLEKSRLLSDRFSAERPKGSFSTLEIQRTEQGDSAMYLCASSFLQGGEDSPLHFGNGTRLTVT.

The sample holds a few counts of this clonotype. The V and J genes are TRBV12-3 or TRBV12-4 and TRBJ2-1; D is perhaps TRBD2 (7 bases). The V end was cut by 8 bases, the J end by 5 bases, with 16 bases between. The CDR3 covers 14 residues. In DNA, the CDR3 is TGTGCCAGCGCGTTAGGGGGGGGTAACAATGAGCAGTTCTTC. It yields the protein CASALGGGNNEQFF.

The V call is TRBV9, the J call TRBJ2-4; D is possibly TRBD1 (6 bases). The germline CDR1 and CDR2 sequences are SGDLS and YYNGEE. Trimming pared 0 bases from V and 1 base from J, leaving 20 bases between. This CDR3 is built from 19 residues. The CDR3: CASSVDSRGANSAKNIQYF. DNA of the CDR3: TGTGCCAGCAGCGTAGATAGCAGGGGAGCGAATTCGGCCAAAAACATTCAGTACTTC.

CDR3 nucleotide sequence: TGCGCCAGCAGCTTTACGACATCCGGGGCCAACGTCCTGACTTTC. This translates into CASSFTTSGANVLTF. V and J are TRBV5-1 and TRBJ2-6, with D unresolved. The CDR3 is 15 amino acids. Trimming shortened V by 2 bases and J by 4 bases, and 10 bases separated the two germline ends. In germline, CDR1 is SGHRS, CDR2 YFSETQ. The full variable domain, rest sourced from reference TRBV5-1 and TRBJ2-6, is KAGVTQTPRYLIKTRGQQVTLSCSPISGHRSVSWYQQTPGQGLQFLFEYFSETQRNKGNFPGRFSGRQFSNSRSEMNVSTLELGDSALYLCASSFTTSGANVLTFGAGSRLTVL.

V is TRBV2 and J is TRBJ2-1; no clear D gene. The CDR3 runs 17 residues. V lost 3 bases and J lost 4, with 19 bases in between. The germline gives CDR1 SNHLY, CDR2 FYNNEI. CDR3 protein: CASSEAPRPIGYNEQFF. The CDR3 nucleotides are TGTGCCAGCAGTGAGGCCCCCAGACCGATTGGTTACAATGAGCAGTTCTTC.

This clonotype was seen a few times. CDR3 sequence: CASSARLVQETQYF. The CDR3 nucleotides are TGTGCCAGCAGCGCGCGACTAGTCCAAGAGACCCAGTACTTC. V is TRBV7-9 and J is TRBJ2-5; D is possibly TRBD2 (6 bases). The V gene lost 5 bases and the J gene lost 1 base, with 11 bases spanning the gap. This CDR3 spans 14 amino acids. CDR1 is SEHNR, CDR2 FQNEAQ, per germline (reference sequence).

This clonotype was picked up a small number of times. The chain combines TRBV12-3 or TRBV12-4 with TRBJ2-1; 7 nucleotides line up with TRBD1. With V trimmed by 5 bases and J by 2 bases, 6 bases remained unmatched. The CDR3 is 15 residues long. The CDR3 DNA sequence: TGTGCCAGCAGTCGAACAGGGGCGGCCTACAATGAGCAGTTCTTC. It yields the protein CASSRTGAAYNEQFF.

The table lists this clonotype with a few counts. The genes are TRBV6-2 or TRBV6-3 and TRBJ2-5; TRBD1 matches 7 bases. Germline V gene sequence: CDR1 MNHEY, CDR2 SVGEGT. The CDR3 length is 11 residues. The CDR3 region has the DNA TGTGCTACCGGGACAGAAGAGACCCAGTACTTC. This translates into CATGTEETQYF.

This clonotype was observed a handful of times. The chain carries TRBV12-3 or TRBV12-4 and TRBJ1-5, with a possible D match to TRBD1 (6 bases). Trimming pared 5 bases from V and 6 bases from J, leaving 14 bases between. The CDR3 is 14 amino acids. CDR3 region: CASSPRRGIQPQHF. For the CDR3, the DNA is TGTGCCAGCAGTCCACGGAGGGGGATTCAGCCCCAGCATTTT.

The rearrangement uses TRBV6-1 and TRBJ2-4; D assignment may be TRBD1 or TRBD2 (5 bases each). The V end was cut by 7 bases, the J end by 1 base, with 11 bases between. Germline CDR1 reads MNHNS; CDR2 reads SASEGT. CDR3 size: 14 residues. CDR3 amino acids: CASKDGDAKNIQYF. In nucleotides, the CDR3 is TGTGCCAGCAAGGACGGGGACGCCAAAAACATTCAGTACTTC.

The chain employs TRBV5-5 and TRBJ2-3; 11 bases align to TRBD2. Germline V gives CDR1 SGHKS, CDR2 YYEKEE (reference sequence). J was trimmed by 0 bases and V by 7 bases; bases with no gene match: 4. This CDR3 comprises 15 residues. This CDR3 is CASVLAGVSTDTQYF. The CDR3 nucleotides read TGTGCCAGCGTACTAGCGGGAGTTAGCACAGATACGCAGTATTTT.

This clonotype was detected a few times. The genes are TRBV6-2 or TRBV6-3 and TRBJ1-1; no clear D. The CDR3 totals 15 residues. V lost 4 bases, J lost 1 base, and 13 bases lay in between. Germline V lookup: CDR1 MNHEY, CDR2 SVGEGT. CDR3: CASSFGSAGNTEAFF. The CDR3 DNA is TGTGCCAGCAGTTTTGGTTCCGCGGGGAACACTGAAGCTTTCTTT.

The V and J genes are TRBV7-2 and TRBJ2-1, with D perhaps TRBD2 (7 bases). The V gene lost 1 base and the J gene lost 2 bases, with 12 bases spanning the gap. This CDR3 is 16 amino acids long. Germline lookup yields CDR1 SGHTA and CDR2 FQGNSA. For the CDR3, the DNA is TGTGCCAGCAGCTTAGACGGCGGGGGCGCCTACAATGAGCAGTTCTTC. Encoded protein: CASSLDGGGAYNEQFF.

This clonotype was recorded at least ten times. The J gene is TRBJ2-7, the V gene TRBV7-9, with TRBD2 matching 12 bases. Germline V lookup: CDR1 SEHNR, CDR2 FQNEAQ (reference sequence). J was trimmed by 5 bases and V by 3 bases; bases with no gene match: 5. The CDR3 has 15 amino acids. The CDR3 here is CASSFPTSGRDEQYF. The CDR3, as DNA: TGTGCCAGCAGCTTCCCGACTAGCGGGAGAGACGAGCAGTACTTC.

This clonotype was detected only a few times. V is TRBV2 and J is TRBJ2-3; D perhaps matches TRBD2 (5 bases). The CDR3 extends over 14 amino acids. Looked up from germline, CDR1 is SNHLY and CDR2 is FYNNEI. CDR3 nucleotide sequence: TGTGCAGCTAGCTCCCGGCCGGGCACAGATACGCAGTATTTT. Protein sequence: CAASSRPGTDTQYF.

The CDR3 bases are TGTGCCAGCAGCCTCGACTGGGCCTACGAGCAGTACTTC. It specifies CASSLDWAYEQYF. The chain employs TRBV7-9 and TRBJ2-7, with no clear D. From germline, CDR1 is SEHNR and CDR2 FQNEAQ (reference sequence). Trimming took off 5 bases at V and 2 bases at J, with 10 bases between the two ends. The CDR3 contains 13 residues.